This paragraph reports one T cell receptor (beta chain). The CDR3 has 11 amino acids. V was shortened by 6 bases and J by 4 bases, with 9 bases between the two germline ends. Germline V gene lookup returns CDR1 DFQATT and CDR2 SNEGSKA (reference sequence). In the original workflow: Reference gene primer amplification in the assay estimated nucleated cell counts. Method: immunoSEQ multiplex PCR; TCRdb's copy keeps in-frame clones and lacks some. That table supplies the V and J calls and clone size; D and trimming were determined from the DNA. The data show over 20,000 clones, about 86% seen once. The data stem from a study of blood T cell repertoires in COVID-19. The wider study: Samples representing acute and convalescent COVID-19 were sourced from the United States, Italy and Spain. The analysed material was cDNA or gDNA that came from T cells, B-cell-depleted T cells, or PBMCs.

The clonotype originates from a man between 65 and 85 years old with acute or convalescent COVID-19. V and J are TRBV20-1 and TRBJ1-1; D call uncertain. Sequenced material: peripheral blood. The CDR3 spells CSAPGGTEAFF. The CDR3 nucleotides are TGCAGTGCCCCGGGTGGCACTGAAGCTTTCTTT.